The 15 T cell receptor beta chains below come from one sample, sequenced in a study of control samples from healthy donors and cancer patients. Profiled with immunoSEQ multiplex PCR; TCRdb holds only in-frame clones, not every one. Of approximately 190,000 clones listed, roughly nine tenths are singletons. The sequenced sample was blood. Receptors were obtained from a young man in good health.

V and J are TRBV24-1 and TRBJ2-3; a weak D match, TRBD2 (6 bases). The V and J ends lost 7 bases and 5 bases respectively, with 9 bases between them. The CDR3 is 12 amino acids. Germline loops: CDR1 KGHDR, CDR2 SFDVKD. In DNA form, the CDR3 reads TGTGCCACCAGCATTAGCGGAGATACGCAGTATTTT. It specifies CATSISGDTQYF.

This chain uses TRBV4-1 with TRBJ2-1, with D perhaps TRBD1 (6 bases). Germline V gene lookup returns CDR1 MGHRA and CDR2 YSYEKL. The CDR3 totals 15 residues. Trimming shortened V by 0 bases and J by 4 bases, and 10 bases separated the two germline ends. CDR3 amino acids: CASSQDPGAYNEQFF. The CDR3 region has the DNA TGCGCCAGCAGCCAAGATCCAGGGGCGTACAATGAGCAGTTCTTC.

This chain joins TRBV7-9 and TRBJ2-1, with D perhaps TRBD1 (6 bases). Per germline, CDR1 SEHNR and CDR2 FQNEAQ (reference sequence). The CDR3 length is 14 residues. The germline V and J ends were trimmed by 5 bases and 6 bases, with 14 bases remaining between them. The CDR3 nucleotides read TGTGCCAGCAGCCCCGGACTGGGGGCCAATGAGCAGTTCTTC. This translates into CASSPGLGANEQFF. Filled out from reference TRBV7-9 and TRBJ2-1, the complete variable domain reads DTGVSQNPRHKITKRGQNVTFRCDPISEHNRLYWYRQTLGQGPEFLTYFQNEAQLEKSRLLSDRFSAERPKGSFSTLEIQRTEQGDSAMYLCASSPGLGANEQFFGPGTRLTVL.

V usage is TRBV13 and J usage is TRBJ1-6; no clear D. Trimming cost V 5 bases and J 6 bases, with 14 bases left between them. The V gene's germline CDR1 is PRHDT and CDR2 FYEKMQ (reference sequence). The CDR3 covers 15 residues. CDR3 loop: CASSIAGGANSPLHF. The DNA for the CDR3 is TGTGCCAGCAGCATAGCAGGAGGAGCTAATTCACCCCTCCACTTT.

V gene TRBV5-1 combines with J gene TRBJ2-7, with D hard to call. Trimming cost V 4 bases and J 0 bases, with 14 bases left between them. CDR3 length: 15 amino acids. The germline V gene has CDR1 SGHRS and CDR2 YFSETQ. The CDR3 DNA sequence: TGCGCCAGCAGCGTGGATGGCAGGAGCTCCTACGAGCAGTACTTC. Translated, it gives CASSVDGRSSYEQYF.

V gene TRBV12-3 or TRBV12-4 combines with J gene TRBJ2-7; unclear D gene. Deletions cut 9 bases from V and 3 bases from J, with 12 bases between. CDR3 size: 12 residues. This chain's CDR3 is CASQVANYEQYF. The DNA for the CDR3 is TGTGCCAGTCAGGTGGCGAACTACGAGCAGTACTTC.

V is TRBV10-1 and J is TRBJ2-1, with unresolved D. The germline V gene has CDR1 WNHNN and CDR2 SYGVQD (reference sequence). The CDR3 has 13 amino acids. Trimming pared 6 bases from V and 4 bases from J, leaving 10 bases between. The CDR3 bases are TGCGCCAGCAGGGCCTCGTTTTACAATGAGCAGTTCTTC. Translation gives CASRASFYNEQFF.

V usage is TRBV5-1 and J usage is TRBJ2-1; 7 bases map to TRBD1. Germline-derived CDR1 and CDR2 are SGHRS and YFSETQ. V was pared by 0 bases and J by 9 bases, with 9 bases of the junction left unmatched. This CDR3 region has 15 residues. CDR3 residues: CASSLGTGIIGEQFF. In DNA form, the CDR3 reads TGCGCCAGCAGCTTGGGGACAGGAATCATCGGTGAGCAGTTCTTC.

The CDR3 here is CAIRQGAGGTEAFF. As DNA, the CDR3 is TGTGCCATCAGACAGGGGGCTGGGGGGACTGAAGCTTTCTTT. The V gene is TRBV10-3, the J gene TRBJ1-1; 9 bases line up with TRBD1. V lost 6 bases and J lost 5; bases outside the gene matches: 7. CDR1 is ENHRY and CDR2 is SYGVKD in the germline V gene. This CDR3 is 14 amino acids long.

The genes are TRBV6-1 and TRBJ2-4; TRBD2 aligns across 8 bases. Germline V CDR1 and CDR2: MNHNS, SASEGT. The CDR3 loop spans 18 amino acids. J was trimmed by 4 bases and V by 0 bases; bases with no gene match: 11. CDR3 sequence reads: CASSEALQLRGDKNIQYF. CDR3 sequence (DNA): TGTGCCAGCAGTGAAGCGCTCCAGTTGCGGGGGGATAAAAACATTCAGTACTTC.

The V call is TRBV7-2, the J call TRBJ2-3; 8 bases fit TRBD2. Germline V gives CDR1 SGHTA, CDR2 FQGNSA. Unmatched junction bases numbered 5, after V lost 2 bases and J lost 1 base. The CDR3 extends over 16 amino acids. CDR3 sequence: CASSLRRGDRTDTQYF. The DNA for the CDR3 is TGTGCCAGCAGCTTACGGCGGGGGGACCGCACAGATACGCAGTATTTT.

J is TRBJ2-1 and V is TRBV7-9, with a tentative D call TRBD1 (7 bases). V gave up 1 base and J gave up 3 bases, with 10 bases separating them. The germline CDR1 and CDR2 sequences are SEHNR and FQNEAQ (reference sequence). The CDR3 is 15 amino acids. The CDR3 spells CASSLGQGGYNEQFF. For the CDR3, the DNA is TGTGCCAGCAGCTTAGGACAGGGAGGCTACAATGAGCAGTTCTTC.

This chain links TRBV7-9 with TRBJ2-3; the D gene is possibly TRBD2 (5 bases). The ends were cut back, 5 bases at V and 6 bases at J, with 12 bases in the middle. Germline CDR1 is SEHNR and CDR2 is FQNEAQ (reference sequence). The CDR3 runs to 13 residues. CDR3 in amino acids: CASSTGSQDTQYF. As DNA, the CDR3 is TGTGCCAGCAGCACGGGGAGTCAGGATACGCAGTATTTT. Variable domain in full (rest from reference TRBV7-9 and TRBJ2-3): DTGVSQNPRHKITKRGQNVTFRCDPISEHNRLYWYRQTLGQGPEFLTYFQNEAQLEKSRLLSDRFSAERPKGSFSTLEIQRTEQGDSAMYLCASSTGSQDTQYFGPGTRLTVL.

The genes are TRBV7-8 and TRBJ1-1; possible D gene TRBD1, 5 bases. The V and J ends lost 1 base and 3 bases respectively, with 6 bases between them. This CDR3 has 13 amino acids. The germline V gene encodes CDR1 SGHVS and CDR2 FQNEAQ. The CDR3 sequence: CASSLEGDTEAFF. The CDR3 DNA reads TGTGCCAGCAGCTTAGAAGGGGACACTGAAGCTTTCTTT. Using reference TRBV7-8 and TRBJ1-1 for the parts outside the CDR3, the full variable domain is GAGVSQSPRYKVAKRGQDVALRCDPISGHVSLFWYQQALGQGPEFLTYFQNEAQLDKSGLPSDRFFAERPEGSVSTLKIQRTQQEDSAVYLCASSLEGDTEAFFGQGTRLTVV.

The chain couples TRBV6-6 to TRBJ2-1, with unresolved D. Germline lookup yields CDR1 MNHNY and CDR2 SVGAGI (reference sequence). The CDR3 sequence is 13 residues long. V was clipped by 0 bases and J by 6 bases, with 6 bases between them. CDR3 in amino acids: CASSYSDGNEQFF. The DNA of the CDR3 is TGTGCCAGCAGTTACTCTGATGGCAATGAGCAGTTCTTC.